This T cell receptor beta chain was found in a study of cytomegalovirus exposure and HLA in healthy donors. The wider study: Findings of an earlier analysis included more than 90 million unique TCR beta sequences from 180 million or so T cells. Whole-study results and caveats: When the data were analyzed later, several of the most significant clusters appeared to be linked to common viral pathogens. The later analysis indicated that the majority of CMV-associated TCR beta chains appeared HLA-restricted.

The study ran its PCR with 60 Vbeta and 13 Jbeta primers. The protocol was immunoSEQ multiplex PCR, while the TCRdb copy is restricted to in-frame clones and leaves out a portion. The sample totals about 96,000 clones. Concerning this clone itself: Antigen unknown.

Regarding donors, all were healthy bone marrow donors. CDR1 is SGDLS and CDR2 is YYNGEE in the germline V gene. This CDR3 is 16 amino acids long. Trimming at V came to 0 bases and at J to 1 base, leaving 4 bases not matched to a gene. The clonotype originates from a woman aged 30 to 39 in good health and CMV-seronegative. V and J are TRBV9 and TRBJ2-1, with 7 bases fitting TRBD2. Sequenced sample: PBMCs. In nucleotides, the CDR3 is TGTGCCAGCAGCGTAGAGGGTAGCGGGTCCTACAATGAGCAGTTCTTC. It codes for CASSVEGSGSYNEQFF. Variable domain in full (rest from reference TRBV9 and TRBJ2-1): DSGVTQTPKHLITATGQRVTLRCSPRSGDLSVYWYQQSLDQGLQFLIQYYNGEERAKGNILERFSAQQFPDLHSELNLSSLELGDSALYFCASSVEGSGSYNEQFFGPGTRLTVL.